Presented here are 21 T cell receptor beta chains from one specimen sequenced in a study of T cells after yellow fever vaccination. MiXCR, run by TCRdb on the 5' RACE reads, gives a single entry per CDR3 protein. This sample carries some 340,000 distinct CDR3 sequences, roughly 3.9% of them seen once, and the ten largest clones take 20% to 25%. This sample comprised PBMCs, obtained 5 days after the yellow fever booster vaccination. Source of these receptors: a man aged 18 to 29 who received the YFV17D yellow fever vaccine.

V usage is TRBV7-9 and J usage is TRBJ2-7, with a possible D match to TRBD2 (5 bases). The CDR3 is made up of 14 amino acids. CDR1 is SEHNR, CDR2 FQNEAQ, per germline (reference sequence). Trimming stripped 4 bases from V and 2 bases from J, with 12 bases between. DNA for the CDR3: TGTGCCAGCAGCTCGAGCGCCGGGGCCTACGAGCAGTACTTC. Translation: CASSSSAGAYEQYF.

There are a few counts of this clonotype. The V gene is TRBV7-9, the J gene TRBJ2-1; 7 nucleotides agree with TRBD2. Germline CDR1 reads SEHNR; CDR2 reads FQNEAQ (reference sequence). The junction had 8 bases not matched to a gene; V was cut back by 1 base and J by 5 bases. This CDR3 comprises 16 residues. In DNA form, the CDR3 reads TGTGCCAGCAGCTTAGGGGCTCGGACTAGAGACAATGAGCAGTTCTTC. Its protein product is CASSLGARTRDNEQFF.

This clonotype turned up a few times. This chain uses TRBV6-2 or TRBV6-3 with TRBJ1-1, with unresolved D. CDR1 and CDR2 from the germline V gene are MNHEY and SVGEGT. Trimming stripped 2 bases from V and 1 base from J, with 8 bases between. The CDR3 has 14 amino acids. The CDR3 region has the DNA TGTGCCAGCAGTTACAATTCAGGGAACACTGAAGCTTTCTTT. Translation gives CASSYNSGNTEAFF.

Many counts were recorded for this clonotype. The chain employs TRBV7-6 and TRBJ1-6; D possibly corresponds to TRBD1 (5 bases). CDR1 and CDR2 from the germline V gene are SGHVS and FNYEAQ. Between the trimmed V and J ends, which lost 5 bases and 7 bases, there was a span of 15 bases. This CDR3 has 15 amino acids. The chain's CDR3 is CASSAMIRDNSPLHF. The CDR3 DNA follows: TGTGCCAGCAGCGCCATGATAAGGGACAATTCACCCCTCCACTTT. The entire variable domain, with the rest obtained from reference TRBV7-6 and TRBJ1-6, is as follows: GAGVSQSPRYKVTKRGQDVALRCDPISGHVSLYWYRQALGQGPEFLTYFNYEAQQDKSGLPNDRFSAERPEGSISTLTIQRTEQRDSAMYRCASSAMIRDNSPLHFGNGTRLTVT.

The chain is built from TRBV5-4 and TRBJ2-1, with 9 bases fitting TRBD1. This CDR3 is built from 15 residues. Trimming at V came to 4 bases and at J to 5 bases, leaving 7 bases not matched to a gene. Per germline, CDR1 SGHNT and CDR2 YYREEE (reference sequence). The CDR3 region is CASSSRDRVNNEQFF. The DNA for the CDR3 is TGTGCCAGCAGCAGCCGGGACAGGGTTAACAATGAGCAGTTCTTC.

The rearrangement links TRBV3-1 to TRBJ1-2; tentative D call: TRBD1 (5 bases). V lost 1 base to trimming and J lost 7 bases, with 13 bases between them. The CDR3 is 14 residues long. The V gene's germline CDR1 is LGHDT and CDR2 YNNKEL (reference sequence). CDR3 amino acids: CASSQVERGAGYTF. The CDR3 region has the DNA TGTGCCAGCAGCCAAGTGGAACGCGGGGCTGGCTACACCTTC.

V is TRBV7-7 and J is TRBJ2-5, with 7 bases fitting TRBD1. The germline gives CDR1 SSHAT, CDR2 FNYEAQ (reference sequence). The trim removed 1 base at V and 2 bases at J, leaving 4 bases unmatched. The CDR3 consists of 15 residues. For the CDR3, the DNA is TGTGCCAGCAGCTTAGAGGGGACAGCGCAAGAGACCCAGTACTTC. Protein: CASSLEGTAQETQYF.

This clonotype was found many times. This sequence joins TRBV5-1 and TRBJ1-1; D gene unclear. V was cut by 4 bases and J by 2 bases, with 9 bases left in between. The germline V gene has CDR1 SGHRS and CDR2 YFSETQ. This CDR3 region has 13 residues. The DNA of the CDR3 is TGCGCCAGCAGCGGTGACGGAAACACTGAAGCTTTCTTT. Its translation is CASSGDGNTEAFF.

The chain employs TRBV6-5 and TRBJ2-5; TRBD2 matches 9 bases. With 2 bases clipped from V and 5 bases from J, the junction kept 12 bases outside the gene matches. This CDR3 is built from 17 residues. Germline values: CDR1 MNHEY, CDR2 SVGAGI. The CDR3 region is CASSYDVGGGAVETQYF. The CDR3, as DNA: TGTGCCAGCAGTTACGATGTTGGCGGGGGGGCGGTCGAGACCCAGTACTTC.

This clonotype showed up many times. This rearrangement joins TRBV5-1 to TRBJ2-2; no clear D. Germline CDR1 reads SGHRS; CDR2 reads YFSETQ. V dropped 0 bases and J dropped 2 bases, with 8 bases sitting between them. The CDR3 totals 15 residues. CDR3 in amino acids: CASSLAETNTGELFF. Written as DNA, the CDR3 is TGCGCCAGCAGCTTGGCCGAGACAAACACCGGGGAGCTGTTTTTT.

The chain has TRBV2 and TRBJ2-7; D perhaps matches TRBD1 (5 bases). The ends were cut back, 2 bases at V and 5 bases at J, with 7 bases in the middle. There are 12 residues in the CDR3. Germline V gene sequence: CDR1 SNHLY, CDR2 FYNNEI. The CDR3 DNA is TGTGCCAGCAGTGAATCAGGGCACGAGCAGTACGTC. Protein: CASSESGHEQYV.

This clonotype has ten or more counts. The chain uses TRBV5-5 and TRBJ2-7, with TRBD2 identical over 8 bases. CDR3 length equals 16 residues. V was clipped by 4 bases and J by 3 bases; unmatched bases: 12. Looked up from germline, CDR1 is SGHKS and CDR2 is YYEKEE (reference sequence). This CDR3 is CASSTLVTSGGYEQYF. In DNA, the CDR3 is TGTGCCAGCAGCACCCTAGTCACCAGCGGGGGCTACGAGCAGTACTTC.

J is TRBJ2-7 and V is TRBV2; 7 nucleotides line up with TRBD1. The CDR3 consists of 15 residues. The germline V gene encodes CDR1 SNHLY and CDR2 FYNNEI. The trim removed 5 bases at V and 6 bases at J, leaving 13 bases unmatched. CDR3 sequence reads: CASSPPGTEVPEQYF. CDR3 nucleotides: TGTGCCAGCAGTCCCCCCGGGACAGAAGTCCCCGAGCAGTACTTC.

The chain employs TRBV18 and TRBJ1-1; 8 nucleotides match TRBD1. Per the germline V gene, CDR1 is KGHSH and CDR2 is LQKENI. After removal of 3 bases from V and 3 bases from J, the junction contained 3 bases not matched to a gene. The CDR3 is 14 amino acids. Written as DNA, the CDR3 is TGTGCCAGCTCACCGTCGACAGGGGACACTGAAGCTTTCTTT. This gives the protein CASSPSTGDTEAFF.

The sample holds many counts of this clonotype. The chain has TRBV5-6 and TRBJ2-7; D is undetermined. CDR1 and CDR2 (germline): SGHDT, YYEEEE. The CDR3 has 14 residues. The ends were cut back, 4 bases at V and 1 base at J, with 12 bases in the middle. The CDR3 nucleotides are TGTGCCAGCAGCGACGGATGGTTATCCTACGAGCAGTACTTC. This encodes CASSDGWLSYEQYF.

This clonotype was found a few times. This chain joins TRBV18 and TRBJ1-5; TRBD1 matches at 7 bases. Germline V lookup: CDR1 KGHSH, CDR2 LQKENI. CDR3 length: 15 residues. Trimming cost V 3 bases and J 5 bases; bases outside gene matches: 7. CDR3 amino acids: CASSPGQGEDQPQHF. The CDR3 DNA sequence: TGTGCCAGCTCACCGGGGCAGGGGGAGGATCAGCCCCAGCATTTT.

This clonotype was seen repeatedly, ten times or more. The chain uses TRBV20-1 and TRBJ2-3; D remains unclear. The CDR3 is 11 amino acids. CDR1 and CDR2 from the germline V gene are DFQATT and SNEGSKA (reference sequence). V was cut by 4 bases and J by 9 bases, with 11 bases left in between. CDR3 nucleotide sequence: TGCAGTGCTAAGCCTGCTGGGACGCAGTATTTT. Translated, it gives CSAKPAGTQYF.

V usage is TRBV27 and J usage is TRBJ2-7; 11 bases are a match to TRBD1. CDR3 size: 14 residues. Germline V gives CDR1 MNHEY, CDR2 SMNVEV (reference sequence). V was clipped by 5 bases and J by 3 bases; unmatched bases: 3. Here the CDR3 reads CASSPGTGGYEQYV. Written as DNA, the CDR3 is TGTGCCAGCAGTCCTGGGACAGGGGGCTACGAGCAGTACGTC.

This clonotype was detected only a few times. This chain connects TRBV5-1 to TRBJ2-2; the match to TRBD1 covers 9 bases. This CDR3 contains 16 residues. Trimming cost V 1 base and J 13 bases; bases outside gene matches: 14. Per germline, CDR1 SGHRS and CDR2 YFSETQ. The CDR3 protein is CASSLRDRAFTGGLFF. CDR3 sequence (DNA): TGCGCCAGCAGCTTGCGGGACAGGGCCTTCACCGGTGGGCTGTTTTTT.

This clonotype appeared a few times. The V and J genes are TRBV7-6 and TRBJ2-5; 7 bases are a match to TRBD2. There are 14 residues in the CDR3. The J segment lost 5 bases and the V segment lost 5 bases, leaving 8 bases of the junction unmatched. Germline-derived CDR1 and CDR2 are SGHVS and FNYEAQ. In nucleotides, the CDR3 is TGTGCCAGCAGCCCAGGACTAGTTTCGGAGACCCAGTACTTC. It specifies CASSPGLVSETQYF. Full variable domain (outside the CDR3, taken from reference TRBV7-6 and TRBJ2-5): GAGVSQSPRYKVTKRGQDVALRCDPISGHVSLYWYRQALGQGPEFLTYFNYEAQQDKSGLPNDRFSAERPEGSISTLTIQRTEQRDSAMYRCASSPGLVSETQYFGPGTRLLVL.

This clonotype was observed a handful of times. The chain carries TRBV5-1 and TRBJ2-1; no clear D gene. This CDR3 is built from 13 residues. Deletions cut 0 bases from V and 7 bases from J, with 8 bases between. The germline gives CDR1 SGHRS, CDR2 YFSETQ. CDR3 DNA sequence: TGCGCCAGCAGCTTGGGGGCTAGGAATGAGCAGTTCTTC. The encoded protein is CASSLGARNEQFF. Together with reference TRBV5-1 and TRBJ2-1, the CDR3 gives the full variable domain: KAGVTQTPRYLIKTRGQQVTLSCSPISGHRSVSWYQQTPGQGLQFLFEYFSETQRNKGNFPGRFSGRQFSNSRSEMNVSTLELGDSALYLCASSLGARNEQFFGPGTRLTVL.